Described below is a single T cell receptor (beta chain) sequence and its context. Its antigen is currently not known. No base quality information exists; no much larger clone differs at one position. From the germline V gene, CDR1 is SGHVS and CDR2 is FNYEAQ. The CDR3 starts with the cysteine, ends with the phenylalanine, and has 17 residues. CDR3 DNA is the only sequence kept; it has 51 bases, read in frame from the first base. V loses 1 base of germline sequence and J loses 0 bases, and the interval between the two ends is 13 bases. This entry is derived from a study of PD-1 blockade in classical Hodgkin lymphoma (dated by TCRdb to 2020 to 2022). Turning to the overall study: Nivolumab dosing was 3 mg/kg intravenously every 2 weeks, continuing until either disease progression or unacceptable toxicity. A peripheral blood immune signature of response to PD-1 blockade in classical Hodgkin lymphoma was defined using TCR beta sequencing and CyTOF. Findings and caveats that apply to the study as a whole: The study was restricted to a single clinical trial cohort, and the causes of repertoire differences, possibly disease activity or prior therapy, were left undefined. By C4D1, a significant rise was seen in CD4+ TCR diversity but not in CD8+ TCR diversity (p=0.0027 vs p=0.16), and the rise was most apparent among complete responders (p=0.02). Baseline TCR diversity was reported to be lower in newly diagnosed patients than in healthy donors and to be lower still in relapsed/refractory patients. Lower diversity was seen in patients whose nivolumab began less than 1 year after ASCT, and these patients were left out of later analyses so that immune reconstitution would not confound the results. Among trial patients, those achieving complete response had baseline diversity similar to that of newly diagnosed patients, while diversity was significantly lower in partial responders and progressors.

Explained via the paper, the time point label denotes: cycle 4 day 1 (C4D1), after about 6 weeks of nivolumab. All trial patients had relapsed after autologous stem cell transplantation, with cohorts A, B and C differing in prior brentuximab vedotin exposure. The trial cohort comprised 56 patients with relapsed/refractory classical Hodgkin lymphoma whose best overall responses were complete response, partial response or progressive disease. In the multi-cohort phase II CheckMate 205 trial, trial patients received single-agent nivolumab. An independent review committee assessed best overall response by applying the 2007 International Working Group response criteria. Trial PBMCs were collected immediately before nivolumab initiation (C1D1) and during therapy at cycle 2 day 1 and cycle 4 day 1. After peripheral blood was drawn into 8 mL Vacutainer Cell Preparation Tubes, PBMCs were isolated by centrifugation and then cryopreserved.

Genomic DNA was extracted with the Qiagen DNeasy kit from unsorted PBMCs and from negatively selected CD4+ and CD8+ fractions. TCR beta CDR3 regions were amplified by immunoSEQ multiplex PCR using primers annealing to V and J segments. A synthetic immune receptor repertoire was used to minimize amplification bias, and remaining bias was computationally removed after sequencing. As for the authors' bioinformatics: Repertoire diversity was quantified as the Shannon entropy index using custom Python scripts. Unsorted, CD4+ and CD8+ repertoires were analyzed separately, except in combined analyses where CD4+ and CD8+ sequences were merged in silico. A clone counted as expanded when the clone's frequency after treatment rose at least 2-fold relative to C1D1, and clones undetected at baseline were given a pseudocount of 0.5. Clones with 0 or 1 copy at C1D1 were classified as singleton clones, and clones with 2 or more copies were classified as non-singleton clones. Clones expanded in unsorted samples were labelled as CD4+, CD8+ or unknown by matching protein sequences in sorted samples from the same patient. Diversity changes from C1D1 to C4D1 were tested in paired samples using Wilcoxon tests. Here the immuneACCESS table is served through TCRdb, limited to in-frame sequences with V and J called. Missing clones are a known gap in these copies; in checked studies unresolved V genes cover under half, and the rest lacks a known reason. V, J and clone size were drawn from that table, and D and trimming were deduced from the DNA. The sample has roughly 90,000 clones on record, around 80% of them singletons. The ten largest clones capture about a sixth of the sample.

This material consisted of peripheral blood mononuclear cells (PBMCs), taken before the fourth cycle of nivolumab. The sequence came from a human donor with classical Hodgkin lymphoma. The chain uses TRBV7-6 and TRBJ2-1, with the identity of the D gene unclear. The sequence in DNA is TGTGCCAGCAGCTTAGGGGGTCGGCACGGCTCCTACAATGAGCAGTTCTTC. The encoded protein is CASSLGGRHGSYNEQFF.